These 30 T cell receptor beta chains originate from one sample sequenced in a study of blood T cell repertoires in COVID-19. Some clones are missing from TCRdb's copy, which holds only in-frame ones; the method was immunoSEQ multiplex PCR. This sample has 200,000 to 250,000 clones, with almost 90% found just once. The sequenced material came from PBMCs or T cells enriched from blood (not recorded which). The receptor source for this set is a man between 25 and 39 years old who had been exposed to COVID-19.

V usage is TRBV30 and J usage is TRBJ1-2, with TRBD1 matching 7 bases. J was trimmed by 2 bases and V by 2 bases; bases with no gene match: 8. The length of the CDR3 is 15 residues. Germline V gene lookup returns CDR1 GTSNPN and CDR2 SVGIG (reference sequence). CDR3 nucleotides: TGTGCCTGGAGTCGCGGAGGGGACAGAAACTATGGCTACACCTTC. Residues: CAWSRGGDRNYGYTF.

V and J are TRBV19 and TRBJ2-6; the D gene is possibly TRBD1 (5 bases). Germline loops: CDR1 LNHDA, CDR2 SQIVND (reference sequence). V was pared by 3 bases and J by 2 bases, with 14 bases between. This CDR3 is 17 amino acids long. DNA for the CDR3: TGTGCCAGTAGTATCAGTAGGGGCCTCCCTGGGGCCAACGTCCTGACTTTC. As protein: CASSISRGLPGANVLTF.

About this clone: The same CDR3 is also encoded by other DNA sequences in this sample. This rearrangement joins TRBV7-2 to TRBJ1-6; 7 bases are a match to TRBD1. Germline assignment: CDR1 SGHTA and CDR2 FQGNSA. The CDR3 has 15 amino acids. V trimming: 6 bases; J trimming: 6 bases; junction bases outside the gene matches: 8. The CDR3 DNA sequence: TGTGCCAGCAGTCCGACAGGGCTTAGTAATTCACCCCTCCACTTT. Its protein product is CASSPTGLSNSPLHF.

The chain couples TRBV19 to TRBJ2-3, with a tentative D call TRBD1 (5 bases). Germline CDR1 reads LNHDA; CDR2 reads SQIVND (reference sequence). V dropped 4 bases and J dropped 3 bases, with 11 bases sitting between them. The CDR3 spans 14 residues. CDR3 region: CASSNQGGTDTQYF. CDR3 in DNA: TGTGCCAGTAGTAACCAGGGTGGTACAGATACGCAGTATTTT.

The J gene is TRBJ1-5, the V gene TRBV5-6, with 8 positions matching TRBD1. This CDR3 region has 13 residues. Germline CDR1 and CDR2: SGHDT and YYEEEE. The trim removed 3 bases at V and 5 bases at J, leaving 1 base unmatched. DNA of the CDR3: TGTGCCAGCAGCTGGGGACAGGATCAGCCCCAGCATTTT. Translation: CASSWGQDQPQHF.

V is TRBV5-1 and J is TRBJ1-2; D may be TRBD1 (5 bases). This CDR3 contains 11 residues. Germline values: CDR1 SGHRS, CDR2 YFSETQ. Trimming shortened V by 5 bases and J by 4 bases, and 6 bases separated the two germline ends. As DNA, the CDR3 is TGCGCCAGCAGGGACACCTATGGCTACACCTTC. It codes for CASRDTYGYTF.

V gene TRBV11-3 combines with J gene TRBJ2-2, with no clear D. V was cut by 0 bases and J by 6 bases, with 8 bases left in between. Germline CDR1 reads SGHNT; CDR2 reads YENEEA. The CDR3 contains 14 residues. CDR3 nucleotide sequence: TGTGCCAGCAGCTTAGATCAAACAGCCGGGGAGCTGTTTTTT. Encoded protein: CASSLDQTAGELFF.

There are a few counts of this clone. The V gene is TRBV10-2, the J gene TRBJ1-6, with D tentatively TRBD1 (5 bases). The CDR3 loop spans 14 amino acids. Germline CDR1 and CDR2: WSHSY and SAAADI. V shed 5 bases and J shed 3 bases, with 8 bases lying between them. CDR3 amino acids: CASSTDIYNSPLHF. CDR3 sequence (DNA): TGCGCCAGCAGTACGGACATCTATAATTCACCCCTCCACTTT.

This clone was observed a handful of times. V usage is TRBV6-5 and J usage is TRBJ1-2, with D unclear. The germline V gene encodes CDR1 MNHEY and CDR2 SVGAGI. The V end lost 2 bases, the J end lost 7 bases, and 5 bases lay between the germline ends. CDR3 length equals 11 residues. This CDR3 reads CASSYPGGYTF. CDR3 DNA: TGTGCCAGCAGTTACCCCGGTGGCTACACCTTC.

V gene TRBV5-4 combines with J gene TRBJ1-2; 7 bases match TRBD1. The CDR3 is made up of 16 amino acids. Germline loops: CDR1 SGHNT, CDR2 YYREEE (reference sequence). The ends lost 4 bases at V and 0 bases at J; junction bases unmatched: 9. CDR3 sequence: CASSPGTVPTNYGYTF. CDR3 sequence (DNA): TGTGCCAGCAGCCCCGGGACAGTTCCGACTAACTATGGCTACACCTTC.

This clone was counted a few times. In the same sample, other DNA sequences code for this CDR3. The rearrangement links TRBV5-1 to TRBJ1-6; perhaps TRBD1 as D (5 bases). The V end was cut by 0 bases, the J end by 7 bases, with 8 bases between. Germline V lookup: CDR1 SGHRS, CDR2 YFSETQ. The CDR3 has 14 residues. CDR3: CASSLGQGNSPLHF. CDR3 bases: TGCGCCAGCAGCTTGGGGCAGGGAAATTCACCCCTCCACTTT.

This clone was observed a handful of times. The rearrangement uses TRBV5-1 and TRBJ2-2, with 8 nucleotides matching TRBD1. V lost 0 bases to trimming and J lost 4 bases; unmatched junction nucleotides: 11. CDR3 length equals 18 residues. Per germline, CDR1 SGHRS and CDR2 YFSETQ. The DNA of the CDR3 is TGCGCCAGCAGCTTGGCCCCTCGTGGGCAGGGGGCCACCGGGGAGCTGTTTTTT. It is translated as CASSLAPRGQGATGELFF.

This clone has a single count. This chain joins TRBV14 and TRBJ2-1; no firm D call. The CDR3 runs 14 residues. Germline CDR1 SGHDN, CDR2 FVKESK. V was shortened by 3 bases and J by 4 bases, with 10 bases between the two germline ends. CDR3 nucleotide sequence: TGTGCCAGCAGCCAGGCCTCAGTTTACAATGAGCAGTTCTTC. This sequence encodes CASSQASVYNEQFF.

The chain links TRBV6-2 or TRBV6-3 to TRBJ2-5; D is possibly TRBD2 (6 bases). Trimming shortened V by 2 bases and J by 4 bases, and 17 bases separated the two germline ends. The CDR3 has 16 amino acids. From germline, CDR1 is MNHEY and CDR2 SVGEGT. The CDR3 reads CASSYAGRLRRETQYF. The CDR3 bases are TGTGCCAGCAGTTACGCGGGACGCTTAAGACGAGAGACCCAGTACTTC.

The genes are TRBV11-3 and TRBJ1-5; no firm D call. Germline V CDR1 and CDR2: SGHNT, YENEEA. The germline V and J ends were trimmed by 5 bases and 6 bases, with 17 bases remaining between them. The CDR3 is 15 residues long. The CDR3 reads CASSPPREYTQPQHF. In nucleotides, the CDR3 is TGTGCCAGCAGCCCCCCGAGGGAATACACTCAGCCCCAGCATTTT.

The rearrangement links TRBV6-1 to TRBJ1-5; D is uncertain. Deletions cut 3 bases from V and 0 bases from J, with 15 bases between. CDR3 length equals 17 residues. Germline assignment: CDR1 MNHNS and CDR2 SASEGT. The CDR3 DNA sequence: TGTGCCAGCAGTGAGTCCGGAGGGCCGTATAGCAATCAGCCCCAGCATTTT. Protein: CASSESGGPYSNQPQHF.

This clone has a handful of counts. This chain links TRBV3-1 (or the pseudogene TRBV3-2) with TRBJ2-2, with TRBD1 as a possible D gene (7 bases). The CDR3 runs to 16 residues. Per the germline V gene, CDR1 is LGHDT and CDR2 is YNNKEL (reference sequence). The V and J ends lost 0 bases and 7 bases respectively, with 15 bases between them. Here the CDR3 reads CASSQEWQGGSGELFF. CDR3 bases: TGTGCCAGCAGCCAAGAATGGCAGGGGGGTAGCGGGGAGCTGTTTTTT.

V usage is TRBV15 and J usage is TRBJ1-1, with 9 bases aligning to TRBD1. V was clipped by 0 bases and J by 2 bases; unmatched bases: 16. The CDR3 runs 20 residues. Germline V gene sequence: CDR1 LNHNV, CDR2 YYDKDF (reference sequence). CDR3 DNA: TGTGCCACCAGCAGAGATATGGACCCAAAGTGGACAGGGGCAAACACTGAAGCTTTCTTT. This translates into CATSRDMDPKWTGANTEAFF.

This sequence joins TRBV7-6 and TRBJ2-2; D might be TRBD1 (5 bases). The V gene's germline CDR1 is SGHVS and CDR2 FNYEAQ. With 5 bases removed from V and 5 bases from J, the gap between germline ends came to 15 bases. This CDR3 is 15 amino acids long. The CDR3 sequence is CASSPEWGRTGELFF. In nucleotides, the CDR3 is TGTGCCAGCAGCCCTGAATGGGGCCGGACCGGGGAGCTGTTTTTT.

In this sample, this clone turned up once. This chain uses TRBV7-2 with TRBJ1-4; possible D gene TRBD1, 6 bases. Germline loops: CDR1 SGHTA, CDR2 FQGNSA. Trimming shortened V by 4 bases and J by 2 bases, and 17 bases separated the two germline ends. This CDR3 is 17 amino acids long. CDR3 nucleotide sequence: TGTGCCAGCAGCTGCTCCGGGGGGCGCGAGACTAATGAAAAACTGTTTTTT. Its translation is CASSCSGGRETNEKLFF. Variable domain in full (rest from reference TRBV7-2 and TRBJ1-4): GAGVSQSPSNKVTEKGKDVELRCDPISGHTALYWYRQSLGQGLEFLIYFQGNSAPDKSGLPSDRFSAERTGGSVSTLTIQRTQQEDSAVYLCASSCSGGRETNEKLFFGSGTQLSVL.

This clone was observed a single time. The chain recombines TRBV30 with TRBJ2-7, with D possibly TRBD2 on 5 matching bases. The CDR3 consists of 11 residues. V lost 1 base, J lost 12 bases, and 13 bases lay in between. CDR1 is GTSNPN and CDR2 is SVGIG in the germline V gene (reference sequence). CDR3 region: CAWSAVGSRYF. In DNA form, the CDR3 reads TGTGCCTGGAGTGCTGTTGGGAGCAGGTACTTC.

In its sample, this clone was seen once. The CDR3 DNA follows: TGTGCCAGCAGCTTGCGGGGCGCTAAGGGCTACACCTTC. Amino acids: CASSLRGAKGYTF. The rearrangement links TRBV27 to TRBJ1-2; D is possibly TRBD1 (5 bases). V was trimmed by 6 bases and J by 8 bases, leaving 16 bases between them. The CDR3 extends over 13 amino acids. CDR1 and CDR2 from the germline V gene are MNHEY and SMNVEV (reference sequence).

The gene calls are TRBV5-6 and TRBJ1-6; 8 positions match TRBD1. The CDR3 has 17 residues. Germline V gene data show CDR1 as SGHDT and CDR2 as YYEEEE. V lost 4 bases to trimming and J lost 6 bases; unmatched junction nucleotides: 12. The CDR3 is CASSPNRDRITNSPLHF. In DNA form, the CDR3 reads TGTGCCAGCAGCCCTAACCGGGACAGGATTACTAATTCACCCCTCCACTTT.

V is TRBV7-2 and J is TRBJ2-1; 12 nucleotides agree with TRBD2. With V trimmed by 7 bases and J by 6 bases, 10 bases remained unmatched. Looked up from germline, CDR1 is SGHTA and CDR2 is FQGNSA. The CDR3 is 16 residues long. CDR3: CASKEGVLAGGNEQFF. CDR3 nucleotides: TGTGCCAGCAAGGAAGGGGTACTAGCGGGGGGCAATGAGCAGTTCTTC.

This clone appeared once. V usage is TRBV21-1 and J usage is TRBJ1-6; TRBD1, as called in the table, went unchecked against the DNA. TRBV21-1 is a listed pseudogene. The CDR3 loop spans 12 amino acids. CDR3 loop: CASSQGNSPLHF. The CDR3 DNA follows: TGTGCCAGCAGTCAGGGTAACTCACCCCTCCACTTT.

A single count supports this clone. The rearrangement joins TRBV13 to TRBJ1-6, with 8 bases matching TRBD1. The CDR3 length is 15 residues. Germline V gene data show CDR1 as PRHDT and CDR2 as FYEKMQ (reference sequence). V was pared by 5 bases and J by 10 bases, with 10 bases of the junction left unmatched. The CDR3: CASSRNGQGTSPLHF. The CDR3, as DNA: TGTGCCAGCAGCCGAAATGGACAGGGAACATCACCCCTCCACTTT. Using reference TRBV13 and TRBJ1-6 for the parts outside the CDR3, the full variable domain is AAGVIQSPRHLIKEKRETATLKCYPIPRHDTVYWYQQGPGQDPQFLISFYEKMQSDKGSIPDRFSAQQFSDYHSELNMSSLELGDSALYFCASSRNGQGTSPLHFGNGTRLTVT.

In regard to this clone: This sample includes further DNA sequences coding for the same CDR3. This chain connects TRBV11-2 to TRBJ2-1; D ambiguous. Per the germline V gene, CDR1 is SGHAT and CDR2 is FQNNGV. V was pared by 3 bases and J by 0 bases, with 6 bases between. The CDR3 extends over 14 amino acids. CDR3: CASSLAGSYNEQFF. The CDR3 nucleotides are TGTGCCAGCAGCTTGGCAGGCTCCTACAATGAGCAGTTCTTC.

The chain joins TRBV2 to TRBJ1-4; TRBD1 agrees at 12 bases. Per germline, CDR1 SNHLY and CDR2 FYNNEI. V lost 6 bases and J lost 4; bases outside the gene matches: 6. The CDR3 is made up of 16 amino acids. Written as DNA, the CDR3 is TGTGCCAGCAGGGGGACAGGGGGCGGATATAATGAAAAACTGTTTTTT. Translating it yields CASRGTGGGYNEKLFF.

The chain combines TRBV27 with TRBJ1-1; 7 nucleotides match TRBD1. CDR3 length: 15 residues. From germline, CDR1 is MNHEY and CDR2 SMNVEV (reference sequence). Germline trimming cut 0 bases from V and 6 bases from J; bases unmatched to any gene: 7. CDR3 nucleotide sequence: TGTGCCAGCAGTTTATCAGAGGGGGCAGGCTCTGAAGCTTTCTTT. This encodes CASSLSEGAGSEAFF.

V gene TRBV27 combines with J gene TRBJ2-7, with D unclear. The CDR3 is 14 residues long. Germline CDR1 is MNHEY and CDR2 is SMNVEV (reference sequence). Trimming cost V 3 bases and J 0 bases, with 9 bases left between them. The CDR3 nucleotides read TGTGCCAGCAGTTTTAAGCACAGCTCCTACGAGCAGTACTTC. Protein product: CASSFKHSSYEQYF.